This TCR beta chain was observed in a study of T cell responses to AZD1222 COVID-19 vaccine. On this clone itself: Its antigen is not identified.

Trimming at V came to 8 bases and at J to 6 bases, leaving 9 bases not matched to a gene. CDR1 is MNHEY, CDR2 SVGAGI, per germline. This CDR3 has 13 residues. Whole-study results and caveats: Only 5 or 6 AZD1222 recipients tested seropositive at baseline. Two doses of AZD1222 preceded a rise in Spike-specific TCR breadth and depth.

Generated by immunoSEQ multiplex PCR, the TCRdb table keeps only in-frame clones and is missing some. The profile shows approximately 110,000 clones, about 81% of them singletons. The sequences come from peripheral blood, collected on day 0 of AZD1222 vaccination. J is TRBJ1-1 and V is TRBV6-5, with 7 nucleotides matching TRBD1. This clonotype was obtained from an adult in good health. CDR3 sequence: CASGRQGSSEAFF. CDR3 DNA sequence: TGTGCCAGCGGAAGACAGGGAAGCTCTGAAGCTTTCTTT.